This entry is about one T cell receptor (beta chain). Assay used: immunoSEQ multiplex PCR; TCRdb lists only in-frame clones, some missing. The sample carries about 120,000 clones, approximately 93% recorded once. The data were obtained in a study of T cell changes during pregnancy in multiple sclerosis. Sequenced here: peripheral blood, sampled before pregnancy. The TCR comes from a female donor with multiple sclerosis, enrolled in a pregnancy study.

This chain's CDR3 is CASSEVGTEAFF. The CDR3 DNA is TGTGCCAGCTCAGAGGTGGGCACTGAAGCTTTCTTT. The V call is TRBV6-1, the J call TRBJ1-1; no clear D. V was clipped by 8 bases and J by 4 bases, with 11 bases between them. This CDR3 has 12 amino acids. CDR1 is MNHNS, CDR2 SASEGT, per germline.